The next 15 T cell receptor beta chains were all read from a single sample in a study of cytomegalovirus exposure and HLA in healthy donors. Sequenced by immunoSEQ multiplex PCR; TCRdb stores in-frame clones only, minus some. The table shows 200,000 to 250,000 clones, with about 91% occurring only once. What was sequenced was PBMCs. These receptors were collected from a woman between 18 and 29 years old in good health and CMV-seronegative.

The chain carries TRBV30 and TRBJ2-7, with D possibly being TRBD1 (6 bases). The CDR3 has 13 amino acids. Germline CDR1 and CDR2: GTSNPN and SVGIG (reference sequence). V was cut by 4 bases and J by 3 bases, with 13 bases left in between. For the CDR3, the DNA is TGTGCCTGGAACCAGGGGAAAAGCTACGAGCAGTACTTC. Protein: CAWNQGKSYEQYF.

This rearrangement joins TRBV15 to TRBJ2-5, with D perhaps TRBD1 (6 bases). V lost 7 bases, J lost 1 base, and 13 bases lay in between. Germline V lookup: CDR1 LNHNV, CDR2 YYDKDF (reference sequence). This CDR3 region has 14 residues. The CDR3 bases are TGTGCCACCAAGGAACACAGGGTCCAAGAGACCCAGTACTTC. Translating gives CATKEHRVQETQYF.

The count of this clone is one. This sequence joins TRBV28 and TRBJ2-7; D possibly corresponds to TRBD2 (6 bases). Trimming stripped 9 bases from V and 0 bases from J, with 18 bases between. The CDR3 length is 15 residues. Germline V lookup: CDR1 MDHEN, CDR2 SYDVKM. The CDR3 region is CASRPSAQSSYEQYF. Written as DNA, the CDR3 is TGTGCCAGTAGACCTAGCGCCCAGAGCTCCTACGAGCAGTACTTC.

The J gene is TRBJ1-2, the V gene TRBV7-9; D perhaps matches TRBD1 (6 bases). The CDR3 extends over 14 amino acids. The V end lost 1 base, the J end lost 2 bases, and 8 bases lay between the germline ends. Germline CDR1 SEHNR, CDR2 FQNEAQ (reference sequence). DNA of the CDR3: TGTGCCAGCAGCTTAGAGGGGGGGAACTATGGCTACACCTTC. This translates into CASSLEGGNYGYTF.

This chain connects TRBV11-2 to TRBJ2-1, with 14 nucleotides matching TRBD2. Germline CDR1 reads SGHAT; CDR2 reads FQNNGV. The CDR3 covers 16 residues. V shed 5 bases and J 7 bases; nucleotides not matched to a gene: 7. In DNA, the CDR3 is TGTGCCAGCAGCCCCCAGACTAGCGGGAGGGGGAATGAGCAGTTCTTC. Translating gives CASSPQTSGRGNEQFF.

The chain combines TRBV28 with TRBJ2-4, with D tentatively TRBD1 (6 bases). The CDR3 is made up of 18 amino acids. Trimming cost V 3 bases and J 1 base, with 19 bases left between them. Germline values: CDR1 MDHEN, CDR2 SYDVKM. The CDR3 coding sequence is TGTGCCAGCAGTTTTCCCACGGTACAGGGAGCGGCCAAAAACATTCAGTACTTC. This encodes CASSFPTVQGAAKNIQYF.

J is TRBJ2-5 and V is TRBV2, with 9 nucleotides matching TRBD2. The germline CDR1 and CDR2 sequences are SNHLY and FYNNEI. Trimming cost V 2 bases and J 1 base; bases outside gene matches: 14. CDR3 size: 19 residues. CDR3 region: CASSEWLAGTGNPQETQYF. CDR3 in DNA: TGTGCCAGCAGTGAATGGCTAGCGGGGACCGGGAACCCCCAAGAGACCCAGTACTTC.

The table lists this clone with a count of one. DNA for the CDR3: TGTGCCAGCACCTCACCCCCTAGCGGGGGGCTCGAAGCTTTCTTT. This encodes CASTSPPSGGLEAFF. V usage is TRBV28 and J usage is TRBJ1-1; D is possibly TRBD1 (6 bases). CDR3 size: 15 residues. Trimming shortened V by 7 bases and J by 8 bases, and 23 bases separated the two germline ends. Germline V gene sequence: CDR1 MDHEN, CDR2 SYDVKM.

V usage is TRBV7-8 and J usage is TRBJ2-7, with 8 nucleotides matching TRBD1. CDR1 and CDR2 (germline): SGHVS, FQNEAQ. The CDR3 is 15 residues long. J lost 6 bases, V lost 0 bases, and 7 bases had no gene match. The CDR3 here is CASSLAGQGAVEQYF. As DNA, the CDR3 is TGTGCCAGCAGCTTAGCGGGTCAGGGGGCGGTCGAGCAGTACTTC.

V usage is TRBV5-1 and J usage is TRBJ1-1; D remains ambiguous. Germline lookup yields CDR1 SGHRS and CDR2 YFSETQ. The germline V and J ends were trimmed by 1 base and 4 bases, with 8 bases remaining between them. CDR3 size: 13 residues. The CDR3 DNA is TGCGCCAGCAGCTTGCGAGGTATCACTGAAGCTTTCTTT. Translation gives CASSLRGITEAFF. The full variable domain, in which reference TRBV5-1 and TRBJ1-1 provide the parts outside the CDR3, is KAGVTQTPRYLIKTRGQQVTLSCSPISGHRSVSWYQQTPGQGLQFLFEYFSETQRNKGNFPGRFSGRQFSNSRSEMNVSTLELGDSALYLCASSLRGITEAFFGQGTRLTVV.

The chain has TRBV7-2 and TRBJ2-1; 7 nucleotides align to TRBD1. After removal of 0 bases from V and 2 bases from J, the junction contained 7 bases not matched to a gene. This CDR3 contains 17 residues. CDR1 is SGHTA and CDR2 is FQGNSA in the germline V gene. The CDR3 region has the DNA TGTGCCAGCAGCTTAGCGCTGGGGCAGGGGGCCTACAATGAGCAGTTCTTC. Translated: CASSLALGQGAYNEQFF.

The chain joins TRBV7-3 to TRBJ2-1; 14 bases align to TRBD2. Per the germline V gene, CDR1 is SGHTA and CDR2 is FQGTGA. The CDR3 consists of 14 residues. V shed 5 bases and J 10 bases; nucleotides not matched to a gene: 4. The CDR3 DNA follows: TGTGCCAGCAGCCTGGGACTAGCGGGAGACGAGCAGTTCTTC. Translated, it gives CASSLGLAGDEQFF. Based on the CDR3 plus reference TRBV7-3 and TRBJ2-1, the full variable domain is GAGVSQTPSNKVTEKGKYVELRCDPISGHTALYWYRQSLGQGPEFLIYFQGTGAADDSGLPNDRFFAVRPEGSVSTLKIQRTERGDSAVYLCASSLGLAGDEQFFGPGTRLTVL.

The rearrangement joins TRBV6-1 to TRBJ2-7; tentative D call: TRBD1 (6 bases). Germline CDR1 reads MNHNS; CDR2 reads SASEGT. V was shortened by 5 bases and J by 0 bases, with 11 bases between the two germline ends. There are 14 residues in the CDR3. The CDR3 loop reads CASSRTVLSYEQYF. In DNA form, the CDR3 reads TGTGCCAGCAGTCGGACAGTGCTCTCCTACGAGCAGTACTTC.

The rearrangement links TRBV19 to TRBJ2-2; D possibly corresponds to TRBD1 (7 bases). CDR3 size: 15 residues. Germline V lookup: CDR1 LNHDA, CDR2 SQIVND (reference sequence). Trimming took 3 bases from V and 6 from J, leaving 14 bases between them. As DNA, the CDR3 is TGTGCCAGTAGTATGGAGGGGGCGATAGCCGGGGAGCTGTTTTTT. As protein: CASSMEGAIAGELFF.

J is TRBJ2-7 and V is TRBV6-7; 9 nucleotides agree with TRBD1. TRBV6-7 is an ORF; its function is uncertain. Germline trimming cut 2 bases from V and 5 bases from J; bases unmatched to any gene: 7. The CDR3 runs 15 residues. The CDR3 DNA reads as TGTGCCAGCAGTTACACCGGACAGGGGAGGAACGAGCAGTACTTC. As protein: CASSYTGQGRNEQYF.